The following is a T cell receptor (beta chain) sequence with its context. The CDR3 spans 17 residues. Germline V gives CDR1 DFQATT, CDR2 SNEGSKA (reference sequence). Trimming pared 3 bases from V and 0 bases from J, leaving 18 bases between. The data were obtained in a study of CD8 T cells in ankylosing spondylitis. From the 5' RACE reads, TCRdb called clonotypes with MiXCR, one entry per CDR3 protein. The table includes a few hundred thousand distinct CDR3 sequences, 20% detected once. The chain joins TRBV20-1 to TRBJ2-4; possible D gene TRBD1, 6 bases. This TCR was recovered from a male donor with ankylosing spondylitis or in good health (not recorded which). The specimen sequenced was blood, either unsorted or a sorted T cell fraction (not recorded which). CDR3 bases: TGCAGTGCTAGGGTTGGGGGCGGCCCACTAGCCAAAAACATTCAGTACTTC. As protein: CSARVGGGPLAKNIQYF.